These 30 T cell receptor beta chains share one sample of origin, sequenced in a study of T cell responses to AZD1222 COVID-19 vaccine. TCRdb's copy holds only in-frame clones and misses some; the assay was immunoSEQ multiplex PCR. The sample records about 76,000 clones, more than 60% being singletons. This sample comprised peripheral blood, obtained 28 days after the second dose of the MenACWY control vaccine. These TCRs come from an adult who received the MenACWY meningococcal vaccine as a control.

The chain has TRBV5-1 and TRBJ2-2, with TRBD1 as a possible D gene (5 bases). Germline loops: CDR1 SGHRS, CDR2 YFSETQ. V lost 7 bases to trimming and J lost 2 bases, with 9 bases between them. The CDR3 contains 13 residues. The CDR3 region is CASQQGNTGELFF. The CDR3 bases are TGCGCCAGCCAGCAGGGCAACACCGGGGAGCTGTTTTTT.

The chain is built from TRBV7-9 and TRBJ1-6; a weak D match, TRBD1 (5 bases). The CDR3 has 13 residues. V lost 1 base and J 9 bases, leaving 7 bases between the germline ends. Germline V gene sequence: CDR1 SEHNR, CDR2 FQNEAQ (reference sequence). CDR3: CASSLEGSSPLHF. For the CDR3, the DNA is TGTGCCAGCAGCTTAGAGGGGAGTTCACCCCTCCACTTT.

The chain recombines TRBV18 with TRBJ1-2; no definite D call. CDR3 length equals 13 residues. From germline, CDR1 is KGHSH and CDR2 LQKENI. The V end was cut by 5 bases, the J end by 4 bases, with 11 bases between. CDR3 coding DNA: TGTGCCAGCTCATCCGACAAGAGCTATGGCTACACCTTC. The encoded protein is CASSSDKSYGYTF.

This clone was seen once. This chain links TRBV11-2 with TRBJ2-7; no definite D call. The CDR3 is 11 residues long. Germline V gene data show CDR1 as SGHAT and CDR2 as FQNNGV. V lost 5 bases, J lost 7 bases, and 9 bases lay in between. The CDR3 DNA reads as TGTGCCAGCAGCCAGACGAGGGAGCAGTACTTC. Translation: CASSQTREQYF.

The rearrangement links TRBV2 to TRBJ1-3; D is unclear. Looked up from germline, CDR1 is SNHLY and CDR2 is FYNNEI. V was cut by 3 bases and J by 5 bases, with 8 bases left in between. This CDR3 has 13 residues. CDR3 protein: CASSEQERNTIYF. The CDR3 nucleotides read TGTGCCAGCAGTGAGCAGGAAAGAAACACCATATATTTT. Full variable domain (outside the CDR3, taken from reference TRBV2 and TRBJ1-3): EPEVTQTPSHQVTQMGQEVILRCVPISNHLYFYWYRQILGQKVEFLVSFYNNEISEKSEIFDDQFSVERPDGSNFTLKIRSTKLEDSAMYFCASSEQERNTIYFGEGSWLTVV.

This clone came up a few times. The chain employs TRBV6-5 and TRBJ2-3; either TRBD1 or TRBD2 may supply D (5 bases each). This CDR3 has 13 residues. CDR1 and CDR2 from the germline V gene are MNHEY and SVGAGI. Deletions cut 8 bases from V and 5 bases from J, with 14 bases between. The CDR3 reads CASPGPIGDTQYF. The CDR3 DNA reads TGTGCCAGCCCGGGACCGATAGGAGATACGCAGTATTTT.

The CDR3 nucleotides read TGTGCCAGCAGTTTATATTTCGGGGCGATTGAGCAGTACTTC. Protein: CASSLYFGAIEQYF. This chain uses TRBV27 with TRBJ2-7; D is possibly TRBD1 or TRBD2 (5 bases each). Germline CDR1 is MNHEY and CDR2 is SMNVEV (reference sequence). V was clipped by 1 base and J by 7 bases, with 14 bases between them. The length of the CDR3 is 14 residues.

The J gene is TRBJ1-4, the V gene TRBV20-1; the D is unclear. Trimming removed 3 bases at V and 5 bases at J, with 16 bases between. Germline CDR1 reads DFQATT; CDR2 reads SNEGSKA (reference sequence). The CDR3 has 15 amino acids. This CDR3 is CSASSYGRENEKLFF. CDR3 sequence (DNA): TGCAGTGCTAGTTCGTACGGGCGGGAAAATGAAAAACTGTTTTTT.

This chain links TRBV3-1 (or the pseudogene TRBV3-2) with TRBJ1-1; possible D gene TRBD1, 6 bases. The CDR3 runs 14 residues. V was shortened by 2 bases and J by 6 bases, with 13 bases between the two germline ends. CDR1 is LGHDT and CDR2 is YNNKEL in the germline V gene (reference sequence). The CDR3 sequence is CASSQYGQRAEAFF. In DNA, the CDR3 is TGTGCCAGCAGCCAATATGGACAGAGGGCTGAAGCTTTCTTT.

This clone was counted between two and nine times. The gene calls are TRBV16 and TRBJ1-3; the D is unclear. V lost 0 bases, J lost 4 bases, and 4 bases lay in between. The CDR3 has 13 amino acids. CDR1 is KGHSY, CDR2 FQNENV, per germline. The CDR3 DNA reads TGTGCCAGCAGCCAATCAGCGGGAAACACCATATATTTT. Translated: CASSQSAGNTIYF.

The count of this clone is one. The gene calls are TRBV27 and TRBJ2-3; the D gene is possibly TRBD1 (5 bases). CDR3 length: 14 amino acids. Trimming shortened V by 0 bases and J by 6 bases, and 10 bases separated the two germline ends. Germline V lookup: CDR1 MNHEY, CDR2 SMNVEV (reference sequence). DNA of the CDR3: TGTGCCAGCAGTTTATCGTATGCAGGGGATACGCAGTATTTT. It is translated as CASSLSYAGDTQYF.

This clone has just one count. V usage is TRBV3-1 (or the pseudogene TRBV3-2) and J usage is TRBJ1-2; D is unresolved. There are 14 residues in the CDR3. CDR1 is LGHDT, CDR2 YNNKEL, per germline (reference sequence). Trimming took off 0 bases at V and 8 bases at J, with 13 bases between the two ends. The CDR3 loop reads CASSQDPGLGGYTF. The CDR3 DNA reads as TGTGCCAGCAGCCAAGACCCGGGGTTGGGGGGCTACACCTTC.

In this sample, this clone turned up a few times. The V and J genes are TRBV28 and TRBJ1-5, with 9 nucleotides matching TRBD1. This CDR3 region has 16 residues. J gave up 6 bases and V 4 bases, and 10 bases lay outside the gene matches. Germline V CDR1 and CDR2: MDHEN, SYDVKM. The CDR3 loop is CASSSSGQGLGQPQHF. The CDR3, as DNA: TGTGCCAGCAGTTCCTCGGGACAGGGTTTAGGTCAGCCCCAGCATTTT.

The rearrangement links TRBV28 to TRBJ2-7; 11 bases agree with TRBD1. CDR1 and CDR2 (germline): MDHEN, SYDVKM. CDR3 length: 15 residues. Trimming at V came to 7 bases and at J to 3 bases, leaving 8 bases not matched to a gene. The CDR3 is CASIGGQGAGYEQYF. The CDR3 DNA follows: TGTGCCAGCATTGGCGGACAGGGGGCCGGCTACGAGCAGTACTTC.

The J gene is TRBJ1-2, the V gene TRBV4-3; TRBD1 might be the D (5 bases). The CDR3 loop spans 19 amino acids. Trimming shortened V by 0 bases and J by 2 bases, and 22 bases separated the two germline ends. Germline-derived CDR1 and CDR2 are LGHNA and YSLEER. CDR3 bases: TGCGCCAGCAGCCAAGATTATCGCAGGGCCGATCTTACAAACTATGGCTACACCTTC. Translated, it gives CASSQDYRRADLTNYGYTF.

The chain recombines TRBV10-3 with TRBJ1-1; no definite D call. The germline V gene has CDR1 ENHRY and CDR2 SYGVKD. The CDR3 sequence is 13 residues long. Trimming stripped 7 bases from V and 0 bases from J, with 9 bases between. The CDR3: CAIMKGLNTEAFF. The CDR3 nucleotides read TGTGCCATCATGAAGGGCTTGAACACTGAAGCTTTCTTT.

This CDR3 reads CASSAGIAGEKLFF. The CDR3 DNA is TGTGCCAGCAGTGCAGGGATCGCAGGGGAAAAACTGTTTTTT. This chain uses TRBV2 with TRBJ1-4; a possible D gene is TRBD1 (5 bases). This CDR3 region has 14 residues. From germline, CDR1 is SNHLY and CDR2 FYNNEI. Trimming took 4 bases from V and 8 from J, leaving 14 bases between them.

The chain joins TRBV9 to TRBJ2-1; possibly TRBD1 or TRBD2 for D (5 bases each). The germline V gene has CDR1 SGDLS and CDR2 YYNGEE. V gave up 3 bases and J gave up 3 bases, with 13 bases separating them. The length of the CDR3 is 15 residues. CDR3 DNA sequence: TGTGCCAGCAGCGCCGGGACCCAGATCTACAATGAGCAGTTCTTC. This sequence encodes CASSAGTQIYNEQFF.

This clone was counted ten times or more. This chain links TRBV27 with TRBJ1-5, with D maybe TRBD1 (5 bases). V was trimmed by 8 bases and J by 5 bases, leaving 13 bases between them. CDR1 and CDR2 (germline): MNHEY, SMNVEV (reference sequence). The CDR3 loop spans 13 amino acids. CDR3 bases: TGTGCCAGCTCGCGGGGGGTCGATCAGCCCCAGCATTTT. This gives the protein CASSRGVDQPQHF.

This clone was counted only a few times. The chain carries TRBV28 and TRBJ2-3; TRBD2 matches 12 bases. This CDR3 contains 13 residues. V lost 8 bases, J lost 7 bases, and 4 bases stayed unmatched. Per germline, CDR1 MDHEN and CDR2 SYDVKM. CDR3 nucleotide sequence: TGTGCCAGCCTAGCGGGAGGGTGGAATACGCAGTATTTT. Translated: CASLAGGWNTQYF. Combining the CDR3 with reference TRBV28 and TRBJ2-3 gives the whole variable domain DVKVTQSSRYLVKRTGEKVFLECVQDMDHENMFWYRQDPGLGLRLIYFSYDVKMKEKGDIPEGYSVSREKKERFSLILESASTNQTSMYLCASLAGGWNTQYFGPGTRLTVL.

The chain employs TRBV10-3 and TRBJ2-2; D is undetermined. The CDR3 is made up of 13 amino acids. The V end was cut by 4 bases, the J end by 4 bases, with 7 bases between. Germline loops: CDR1 ENHRY, CDR2 SYGVKD. Here the CDR3 reads CAISGAPTGELFF. In DNA, the CDR3 is TGTGCCATCAGTGGGGCCCCCACCGGGGAGCTGTTTTTT.

The V and J genes are TRBV5-1 and TRBJ2-3; TRBD2 matches at 11 bases. Germline loops: CDR1 SGHRS, CDR2 YFSETQ. CDR3 length: 15 amino acids. J lost 6 bases, V lost 2 bases, and 5 bases had no gene match. CDR3 nucleotide sequence: TGCGCCAGCAGCTTTAGCGGGGGGGGCCTCGATACGCAGTATTTT. Translated: CASSFSGGGLDTQYF.

The chain joins TRBV2 to TRBJ2-1, with 12 bases fitting TRBD2. The trim removed 6 bases at V and 3 bases at J, leaving 3 bases unmatched. The CDR3 loop spans 15 amino acids. The germline V gene encodes CDR1 SNHLY and CDR2 FYNNEI. The CDR3 nucleotides are TGTGCCAGCAGGATACTAGCGGGAGGCTACAATGAGCAGTTCTTC. It is translated as CASRILAGGYNEQFF.

This clone was seen repeatedly, ten times or more. This chain uses TRBV19 with TRBJ1-1, with D possibly being TRBD1 (6 bases). Deletions cut 4 bases from V and 1 base from J, with 7 bases between. The CDR3 length is 13 residues. Germline V gene data show CDR1 as LNHDA and CDR2 as SQIVND (reference sequence). This chain's CDR3 is CASSTGANTEAFF. CDR3 nucleotides: TGTGCCAGTAGTACAGGGGCGAACACTGAAGCTTTCTTT.

The chain recombines TRBV4-3 with TRBJ2-3, with 13 bases that match TRBD2. Germline V CDR1 and CDR2: LGHNA, YSLEER. The J segment lost 6 bases and the V segment lost 0 bases, leaving 6 bases of the junction unmatched. This CDR3 comprises 17 residues. Here the CDR3 reads CASSQDLLAGGDDTQYF. The CDR3 bases are TGCGCCAGCAGCCAAGATTTACTAGCGGGGGGGGACGATACGCAGTATTTT.

This clone showed up just a few times. V is TRBV5-6 and J is TRBJ2-7; D tentatively reads TRBD1 or TRBD2 (5 bases each). With 4 bases removed from V and 6 bases from J, the gap between germline ends came to 17 bases. The CDR3 consists of 14 residues. Germline V CDR1 and CDR2: SGHDT, YYEEEE. As DNA, the CDR3 is TGTGCCAGCAGCCCTGGTCCAGGGACCATCGAGCAGTACTTC. Translation: CASSPGPGTIEQYF. Full variable domain (remainder filled in from reference TRBV5-6 and TRBJ2-7): DAGVTQSPTHLIKTRGQQVTLRCSPKSGHDTVSWYQQALGQGPQFIFQYYEEEERQRGNFPDRFSGHQFPNYSSELNVNALLLGDSALYLCASSPGPGTIEQYFGPGTRLTVT.

V and J are TRBV6-4 and TRBJ2-7, with a tentative D call TRBD1 (6 bases). Between the trimmed V and J ends, which lost 7 bases and 4 bases, there was a span of 17 bases. The CDR3 runs 14 residues. The germline V gene has CDR1 MRHNA and CDR2 SNTAGT. Here the CDR3 DNA reads TGTGCCAGCAACACGTGGACAGTTTGTTACGAGCAGTACTTC. Protein product: CASNTWTVCYEQYF.

This rearrangement joins TRBV11-2 to TRBJ2-7, with D perhaps matching TRBD1 (6 bases). The CDR3 spans 12 residues. The germline V gene encodes CDR1 SGHAT and CDR2 FQNNGV. With 1 base removed from V and 7 bases from J, the gap between germline ends came to 8 bases. The CDR3 DNA reads TGTGCCAGCAGCTTAGCCCAGGGGGAGCAGTACTTC. Its translation is CASSLAQGEQYF.

This chain connects TRBV5-1 to TRBJ1-5; perhaps TRBD1 as D (6 bases). Germline assignment: CDR1 SGHRS and CDR2 YFSETQ. The V end was cut by 0 bases, the J end by 0 bases, with 31 bases between. The CDR3 is made up of 23 amino acids. CDR3: CASSLGPETDPDRGFHSNQPQHF. The CDR3 coding sequence is TGCGCCAGCAGCTTGGGGCCAGAGACAGACCCGGACAGAGGGTTTCATAGCAATCAGCCCCAGCATTTT. Full variable domain (missing parts from reference TRBV5-1 and TRBJ1-5): KAGVTQTPRYLIKTRGQQVTLSCSPISGHRSVSWYQQTPGQGLQFLFEYFSETQRNKGNFPGRFSGRQFSNSRSEMNVSTLELGDSALYLCASSLGPETDPDRGFHSNQPQHFGDGTRLSIL.

This clone was detected a few times. The chain carries TRBV5-1 and TRBJ1-5, with D hard to call. Germline V gives CDR1 SGHRS, CDR2 YFSETQ. The germline V and J ends were trimmed by 2 bases and 2 bases, with 5 bases remaining between them. The CDR3 has 13 amino acids. The CDR3 region is CASSFDGNQPQHF. The CDR3 DNA sequence: TGCGCCAGCAGCTTTGATGGCAATCAGCCCCAGCATTTT.